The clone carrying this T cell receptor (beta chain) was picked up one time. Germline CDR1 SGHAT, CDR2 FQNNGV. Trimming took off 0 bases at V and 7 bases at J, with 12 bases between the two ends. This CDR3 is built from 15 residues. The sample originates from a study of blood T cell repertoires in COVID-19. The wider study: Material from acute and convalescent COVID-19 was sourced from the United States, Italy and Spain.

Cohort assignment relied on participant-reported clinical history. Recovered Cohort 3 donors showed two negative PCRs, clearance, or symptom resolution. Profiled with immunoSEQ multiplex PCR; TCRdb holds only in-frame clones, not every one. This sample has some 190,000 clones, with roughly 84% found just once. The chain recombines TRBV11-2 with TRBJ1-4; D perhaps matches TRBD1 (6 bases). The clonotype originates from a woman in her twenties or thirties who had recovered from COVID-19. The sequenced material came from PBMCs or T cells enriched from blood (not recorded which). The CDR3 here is CASSLDQGSGEKLFF. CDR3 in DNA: TGTGCCAGCAGCTTAGATCAGGGGTCGGGTGAAAAACTGTTTTTT.